A selection of T cell receptor beta chains follows, all from one sample in a study of T-cell memory formation after mild COVID-19. TCRdb redid the calling of the 5' RACE reads with MiXCR, one entry per CDR3 protein. The sample carries hundreds of thousands of distinct CDR3 sequences, roughly 25% recorded once. What was sequenced was PBMCs or a T cell subset sorted from them (not recorded which). The source of these receptors is an adult woman who had mild COVID-19 (a few samples of this study predate the infection). Cell type and time point are not known. CDR3s include the opening cysteine and the closing phenylalanine or tryptophan. Fields, in order: CDR3 length, V gene, CDR3 protein.

len: 16; v_gene: TRBV6-1; CDR3aa: CASSEGEGLGSTEAFF
len: 17; v_gene: TRBV7-2; CDR3aa: CASSFSGTSGPRNIQYF
len: 13; v_gene: TRBV30; CDR3aa: CAWNPTGEGEAFF
len: 15; v_gene: TRBV20-1; CDR3aa: CSALKSGVVVETQYF
len: 12; v_gene: TRBV7-2; CDR3aa: CGGSRSPNEQFF
len: 12; v_gene: TRBV7-9; CDR3aa: CASSSLQGRQFF
len: 12; v_gene: TRBV5-6; CDR3aa: CASSFLKETQYF
len: 19; v_gene: TRBV14; CDR3aa: CASSQEGQTKILAYNEQFF
len: 14; v_gene: TRBV29-1; CDR3aa: CSVDRGRWNTEAFF
len: 16; v_gene: TRBV3-1; CDR3aa: CASSPRSGGAAGELFF
len: 12; v_gene: TRBV7-6; CDR3aa: CASSYPGLEAFF
len: 15; v_gene: TRBV12-3/TRBV12-4; CDR3aa: CASSRLAGVRETQYF
len: 14; v_gene: TRBV11-3; CDR3aa: CASSLALQSDTQYF
len: 15; v_gene: TRBV5-1; CDR3aa: CASSLMTSPYNEQFF
len: 15; v_gene: TRBV24-1; CDR3aa: CATSDPQGQTGELFF
len: 16; v_gene: TRBV27; CDR3aa: CASSPLRGARTDTQYF
len: 16; v_gene: TRBV7-3; CDR3aa: CASSSLGGGPQDTQYF
len: 14; v_gene: TRBV20-1; CDR3aa: CSARARGSNYGYTF
len: 13; v_gene: TRBV14; CDR3aa: CASSPHRGWGYTF
len: 16; v_gene: TRBV3-1; CDR3aa: CASSQELAGAEETQYF
len: 15; v_gene: TRBV7-6; CDR3aa: CASSLDRMDYNEQFF
len: 16; v_gene: TRBV4-3; CDR3aa: CASSHTLAGVNYEQYF
len: 16; v_gene: TRBV18; CDR3aa: CASSPPGQGGTDTQYF
len: 13; v_gene: TRBV20-1; CDR3aa: CSADRGAKNIQYF
len: 16; v_gene: TRBV5-4; CDR3aa: CASSLRGRQGSYEQYF
len: 15; v_gene: TRBV19; CDR3aa: CASSPARGGNQPQHF